This TCR beta chain was sequenced during a study of shared clonotypes between healthy human individuals. Measured with immunoSEQ multiplex PCR; TCRdb has only the in-frame clones, and not every one. The data hold more than 2,000,000 clones, with over 85% observed a single time. About this clone itself: The antigen remains unidentified.

Germline V gives CDR1 SGHTA, CDR2 FQGNSA. J gave up 2 bases and V 7 bases, and 5 bases lay outside the gene matches. The CDR3 contains 14 residues. Whole-study findings and limits: An effect of sequencing depth on clonotype sharing among donors was expected.

The sample consisted of naive CD4+ T cells sorted from blood. Subset noted: CD45RA+ positively selected. The receptor was isolated from a man younger than 35 in good health. The chain is built from TRBV7-2 and TRBJ2-5, with 9 bases that match TRBD2. The CDR3 reads CASKGAGGQETQYF. In DNA form, the CDR3 reads TGTGCCAGCAAGGGGGCGGGAGGGCAAGAGACCCAGTACTTC.